Below, 23 T cell receptor beta chains from the same sample are listed, as sequenced in a study of vaccination and CD4 T cells after COVID-19. The sample's treatment: approximately 11-day PBMC culture with coronavirus spike peptide pools or control peptides (ViraFEST assay). The study sequenced cultured CD4+ T cell DNA using the Oncomine TCR Beta short-read assay. TCRdb called the PCR reads again in MiXCR, with one record for every CDR3 protein. The sample lists about 20,000 distinct CDR3 sequences, roughly 46% seen once, with around 3% in the top ten. These receptors have no identified antigens. The sample here was CD4+ T cells from blood, cultured in vitro, taken after SARS-CoV-2 vaccination. The origin of the receptors is a human donor who had recovered from COVID-19.

The genes are TRBV20-1 and TRBJ2-1; 10 bases map to TRBD2. The CDR3 is 18 amino acids. J was trimmed by 4 bases and V by 3 bases; bases with no gene match: 15. Germline V CDR1 and CDR2: DFQATT, SNEGSKA (reference sequence). CDR3 protein: CSASPTPLAGALYNEQFF. DNA for the CDR3: TGCAGTGCTAGCCCAACCCCGCTAGCGGGGGCCCTTTACAATGAGCAGTTCTTC.

This clonotype has a handful of counts. This sequence joins TRBV28 and TRBJ2-1; 10 bases match TRBD2. This CDR3 has 14 residues. Trimming cost V 2 bases and J 8 bases; bases outside gene matches: 3. The germline V gene encodes CDR1 MDHEN and CDR2 SYDVKM. Here the CDR3 DNA reads TGTGCCAGCAGTTTACTAGCGGGAGTAGATGAGCAGTTCTTC. Encoded protein: CASSLLAGVDEQFF.

This chain uses TRBV6-2 or TRBV6-3 with TRBJ2-7; D is unclear. Per germline, CDR1 MNHEY and CDR2 SVGEGT. The CDR3 runs 14 residues. V was shortened by 10 bases and J by 6 bases, with 22 bases between the two germline ends. The CDR3 loop reads CAISDDFRVAEQYF. The CDR3 DNA reads TGTGCCATTTCCGATGATTTCCGGGTCGCCGAGCAGTACTTC.

The chain couples TRBV10-3 to TRBJ2-7; 8 bases fit TRBD2. CDR1 is ENHRY and CDR2 is SYGVKD in the germline V gene. Trimming removed 6 bases from V and 2 bases from J; junction bases left unmatched: 9. This CDR3 comprises 15 residues. Here the CDR3 reads CAISAGTRRPYEQYF. CDR3 DNA: TGTGCCATCAGCGCCGGGACTAGAAGACCCTACGAGCAGTACTTC.

J is TRBJ1-2 and V is TRBV4-1; D unclear. Germline V CDR1 and CDR2: MGHRA, YSYEKL. V was clipped by 0 bases and J by 4 bases, with 9 bases between them. The CDR3 extends over 14 amino acids. CDR3: CASSQEEGTYGYTF. The CDR3 DNA reads as TGCGCCAGCAGCCAAGAGGAGGGCACCTATGGCTACACCTTC.

The chain combines TRBV7-6 with TRBJ2-7; 8 nucleotides line up with TRBD1. This CDR3 comprises 14 residues. Looked up from germline, CDR1 is SGHVS and CDR2 is FNYEAQ. V lost 0 bases to trimming and J lost 4 bases; unmatched junction nucleotides: 2. The DNA of the CDR3 is TGTGCCAGCAGCTTAGCTGACAGGGGATACGAGCAGTACTTC. Protein sequence: CASSLADRGYEQYF.

The V and J genes are TRBV20-1 and TRBJ2-5, with D possibly matching TRBD2 (7 bases). The V gene lost 7 bases and the J gene lost 5 bases, with 17 bases spanning the gap. The CDR3 covers 13 residues. Germline CDR1 and CDR2: DFQATT and SNEGSKA (reference sequence). DNA for the CDR3: TGCAGTGTACAAGGAGGGGGGGCCGAGACCCAGTACTTC. Translated: CSVQGGGAETQYF.

The V gene is TRBV11-1, the J gene TRBJ2-3; a weak D match, TRBD2 (7 bases). Germline V gene sequence: CDR1 SGHAT, CDR2 FQDESV (reference sequence). V lost 5 bases and J lost 6, with 24 bases in between. This CDR3 has 17 amino acids. The CDR3 sequence is CASSPTGTPGLGDTQYF. CDR3 nucleotide sequence: TGTGCCAGCAGCCCCACTGGGACACCAGGACTAGGGGATACGCAGTATTTT.

This chain joins TRBV2 and TRBJ1-5, with unresolved D. The CDR3 runs 14 residues. CDR1 and CDR2 (germline): SNHLY, FYNNEI. Trimming stripped 4 bases from V and 6 bases from J, with 13 bases between. In nucleotides, the CDR3 is TGTGCCAGCAGTGTTTGGCAATCCCCTCAGCCCCAGCATTTT. Translation: CASSVWQSPQPQHF.

The chain has TRBV12-5 and TRBJ1-1; D is perhaps TRBD1 (6 bases). Germline V gives CDR1 LGHNT, CDR2 FRNRAP. Trimming removed 6 bases at V and 10 bases at J, with 12 bases between. There are 11 residues in the CDR3. This CDR3 is CASGLTGRAFF. In DNA, the CDR3 is TGTGCTAGTGGCCTCACAGGGCGAGCTTTCTTT.

This clonotype was found a few times. The chain links TRBV7-8 to TRBJ1-5, with D perhaps matching TRBD1 (5 bases). Germline V gene lookup returns CDR1 SGHVS and CDR2 FQNEAQ. V dropped 1 base and J dropped 6 bases, with 13 bases sitting between them. This CDR3 is 15 amino acids long. The chain's CDR3 is CASSLGLGDSQPQHF. CDR3 DNA: TGTGCCAGCAGCTTAGGGTTGGGGGATTCTCAGCCCCAGCATTTT.

There are a few counts of this clonotype. The chain joins TRBV20-1 to TRBJ2-2; D remains unclear. Trimming removed 4 bases from V and 3 bases from J, with 9 bases in between. There are 13 residues in the CDR3. The V gene's germline CDR1 is DFQATT and CDR2 SNEGSKA (reference sequence). In DNA, the CDR3 is TGCAGTGCTATGTCTTATGACACCGGGGAGCTGTTTTTT. Translated, it gives CSAMSYDTGELFF.

V is TRBV7-8 and J is TRBJ1-6; D perhaps matches TRBD1 (6 bases). This CDR3 spans 15 amino acids. Germline V gene lookup returns CDR1 SGHVS and CDR2 FQNEAQ. V was trimmed by 5 bases and J by 7 bases, leaving 15 bases between them. CDR3 region: CASSRGGTRNSPLHF. For the CDR3, the DNA is TGTGCCAGCAGCCGGGGCGGGACAAGGAATTCACCCCTCCACTTT. Together with reference TRBV7-8 and TRBJ1-6, the CDR3 gives the full variable domain: GAGVSQSPRYKVAKRGQDVALRCDPISGHVSLFWYQQALGQGPEFLTYFQNEAQLDKSGLPSDRFFAERPEGSVSTLKIQRTQQEDSAVYLCASSRGGTRNSPLHFGNGTRLTVT.

This chain links TRBV7-9 with TRBJ1-2; 7 bases match TRBD1. With V trimmed by 3 bases and J by 9 bases, 7 bases remained unmatched. CDR3 size: 13 residues. Per the germline V gene, CDR1 is SEHNR and CDR2 is FQNEAQ (reference sequence). CDR3: CASSFGQALSYTF. DNA for the CDR3: TGTGCCAGCAGCTTTGGACAGGCCTTGAGCTACACCTTC.

This clonotype was seen more than once but under ten times. The V call is TRBV7-2, the J call TRBJ1-1; a possible D gene is TRBD1 (5 bases). Germline V gene lookup returns CDR1 SGHTA and CDR2 FQGNSA. This CDR3 is built from 16 residues. Trimming removed 5 bases at V and 0 bases at J, with 16 bases between. CDR3 protein: CASSQPFGAMNTEAFF. CDR3 nucleotides: TGTGCCAGCAGCCAACCCTTCGGGGCAATGAACACTGAAGCTTTCTTT. Full variable domain (rest looked up from reference TRBV7-2 and TRBJ1-1): GAGVSQSPSNKVTEKGKDVELRCDPISGHTALYWYRQSLGQGLEFLIYFQGNSAPDKSGLPSDRFSAERTGGSVSTLTIQRTQQEDSAVYLCASSQPFGAMNTEAFFGQGTRLTVV.

The chain joins TRBV11-2 to TRBJ2-5, with TRBD1 matching over 11 bases. CDR1 and CDR2 (germline): SGHAT, FQNNGV. Trimming cost V 6 bases and J 4 bases; bases outside gene matches: 10. The CDR3 runs to 16 residues. CDR3 DNA: TGTGCCAGCAGTCCGCCGGGACAGGGGGTTGTAGAGACCCAGTACTTC. This translates into CASSPPGQGVVETQYF. Full variable domain (rest looked up from reference TRBV11-2 and TRBJ2-5): EAGVAQSPRYKIIEKRQSVAFWCNPISGHATLYWYQQILGQGPKLLIQFQNNGVVDDSQLPKDRFSAERLKGVDSTLKIQPAKLEDSAVYLCASSPPGQGVVETQYFGPGTRLLVL.

This clonotype showed up just a few times. The chain links TRBV12-3 or TRBV12-4 to TRBJ1-1; D not certain. The CDR3 is 13 amino acids. V lost 6 bases and J 0 bases, leaving 8 bases between the germline ends. CDR3 sequence reads: CASSPALNTEAFF. The CDR3, as DNA: TGTGCCAGCAGCCCGGCCTTGAACACTGAAGCTTTCTTT.

The chain couples TRBV20-1 to TRBJ1-4; tentative D call: TRBD1 (5 bases). Germline assignment: CDR1 DFQATT and CDR2 SNEGSKA (reference sequence). V shed 1 base and J shed 0 bases, with 9 bases lying between them. The CDR3 is 15 residues long. CDR3 residues: CSARAGSTTNEKLFF. The CDR3 DNA sequence: TGCAGTGCTAGAGCAGGGTCTACAACTAATGAAAAACTGTTTTTT.

The V and J genes are TRBV11-3 and TRBJ2-3; D gene unclear. Germline-derived CDR1 and CDR2 are SGHNT and YENEEA. The V end was cut by 3 bases, the J end by 2 bases, with 3 bases between. CDR3 length equals 12 residues. The CDR3 DNA follows: TGTGCCAGCAGCTTCCACACAGATACGCAGTATTTT. It translates to CASSFHTDTQYF.

This chain connects TRBV20-1 to TRBJ1-3; no firm D call. Germline V gene lookup returns CDR1 DFQATT and CDR2 SNEGSKA (reference sequence). Trimming stripped 3 bases from V and 0 bases from J, with 9 bases between. The length of the CDR3 is 14 residues. CDR3 residues: CSARSGDSGNTIYF. The CDR3 region has the DNA TGCAGTGCTAGGTCCGGGGACTCTGGAAACACCATATATTTT.

The chain employs TRBV6-1 and TRBJ2-5; perhaps D is TRBD1 or TRBD2 (5 bases each). Germline CDR1 is MNHNS and CDR2 is SASEGT. Between the trimmed V and J ends, which lost 6 bases and 2 bases, there was a span of 13 bases. The CDR3 contains 14 residues. In DNA, the CDR3 is TGTGCCAGCAGCGGGACGGCTGCTCAAGAGACCCAGTACTTC. Protein sequence: CASSGTAAQETQYF.

The J gene is TRBJ2-7, the V gene TRBV4-3; D is unclear. Trimming took off 0 bases at V and 3 bases at J, with 12 bases between the two ends. Germline V CDR1 and CDR2: LGHNA, YSLEER. This CDR3 has 15 amino acids. The CDR3 reads CASSQDPAAFYEQYF. CDR3 bases: TGCGCCAGCAGCCAAGATCCGGCGGCTTTCTACGAGCAGTACTTC.

This sequence joins TRBV27 and TRBJ2-7, with D unresolved. V lost 2 bases and J 1 base, leaving 9 bases between the germline ends. This CDR3 is 14 amino acids long. CDR1 and CDR2 (germline): MNHEY, SMNVEV (reference sequence). The CDR3 is CASSLVGGSYEQYF. In DNA form, the CDR3 reads TGTGCCAGCAGTTTAGTAGGCGGATCCTACGAGCAGTACTTC.